This T cell receptor (beta chain) was captured by sequencing in a study of PD-1 blockade in classical Hodgkin lymphoma. Noted time point: newly diagnosed, previously untreated cHL patient sample. Thawed PBMCs underwent magnetic negative selection to obtain purified CD8+ T cells. Researchers used newly diagnosed, untreated classical Hodgkin lymphoma PBMCs for comparison. As to this clone: The antigen remains unidentified.

V shed 1 base and J 5 bases; nucleotides not matched to a gene: 9. The CDR3 runs to 16 residues. CDR1 is SSHAT and CDR2 is FNYEAQ in the germline V gene (reference sequence). Broader study findings: Repertoire differences have undefined causes, possibly disease activity or prior therapy. At baseline, newly diagnosed patients reportedly showed less TCR diversity than healthy donors.

Using immunoSEQ multiplex PCR, the repertoire was profiled, and TCRdb retains in-frame clones only, with some absent. There are around 23,000 clones in the sample; 80% to 90% occur only once, and over 6% lies in the top ten. What was sequenced was CD8+ T cells from blood. The receptor comes from a human donor with classical Hodgkin lymphoma. The chain employs TRBV7-7 and TRBJ2-7, with 9 bases lining up with TRBD1. CDR3 loop: CASSLVPGQGWDEQYF. The CDR3 nucleotides are TGTGCCAGCAGCTTAGTCCCGGGACAGGGTTGGGACGAGCAGTACTTC.